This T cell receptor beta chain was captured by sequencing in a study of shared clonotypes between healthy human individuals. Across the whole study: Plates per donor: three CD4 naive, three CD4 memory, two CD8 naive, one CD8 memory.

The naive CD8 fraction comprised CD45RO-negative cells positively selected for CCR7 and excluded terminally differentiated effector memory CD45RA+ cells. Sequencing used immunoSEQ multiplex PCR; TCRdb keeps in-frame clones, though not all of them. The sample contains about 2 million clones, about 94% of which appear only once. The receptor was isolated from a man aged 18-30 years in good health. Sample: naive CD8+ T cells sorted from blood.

CDR3 sequence reads: CASSRDGHTGELFF. The DNA for the CDR3 is TGTGCCAGCAGCCGCGACGGTCACACCGGGGAGCTGTTTTTT. The genes are TRBV28 and TRBJ2-2; unclear D gene. This CDR3 has 14 amino acids. Germline assignment: CDR1 MDHEN and CDR2 SYDVKM. The V end was cut by 6 bases, the J end by 3 bases, with 11 bases between.